This T cell receptor beta chain was sequenced during a study of lymphopenia after photon versus proton radiotherapy (dated by TCRdb to about 2019). Background for the entire study: The immunological effects of photon versus proton radiation therapy were compared in patients with gastrointestinal tumors who developed high-grade lymphopenia. The goal of the study was to describe how the two radiation modalities differ in their effects on the immune system. A cohort of some 22 patients with gastrointestinal tumors who received either photon or proton therapy and subsequently developed lymphopenia was included.

The table lists this clone with a few counts. The antigen this receptor binds is unknown. No base quality information exists; no much larger clone differs at one position. The CDR3 goes from the cysteine to the phenylalanine over 15 residues. Solely the CDR3 DNA is kept, with 45 bases framed from the first base. CDR1 is given as SNHLY and CDR2 as FYNNEI, both from the germline V gene. Trimming takes 2 bases from V and 0 bases from J, and the germline ends sit 5 bases apart. The method behind the library was the immunoSEQ multiplex PCR assay. T cell repertoires were profiled by deep sequencing of rearranged TCR beta loci, alongside multiparametric flow cytometry. TCRdb retrieved this table from immuneACCESS and kept in-frame rearrangements only. Not all clones are present; in checked studies, unresolved V genes account for under half, and no reason is known for the remainder. In all, the sample holds approximately 66,000 clones, and about 90% of those were seen once. The ten largest clones take up 2% to 3% of the sample.

Results and caveats for the whole study, not just this receptor: The survival association was assessed only in patients who died, and better survival with proton therapy was presented by the authors as a possibility rather than a demonstrated result. Relative stability during treatment was observed in proton-treated patients, whereas loss of naive T cells and TCR diversity and gain of effector/memory populations were observed in photon-treated patients. Across the cohort, among patients who died, a greater drop in TCR diversity after the nadir was inversely correlated with overall survival time. Once the lymphocyte count had reached its nadir, the repertoires of photon-treated patients showed oligoclonal expansion, particularly of CD8+ Temra cells, and this expansion drove the decline in diversity.

The TCR sequence derives from a middle-aged man with gastric cancer. The V and J segments used are TRBV2 and TRBJ1-6; no D gene call is confident. This specimen was peripheral blood, taken from a patient treated with photon-based radiotherapy. This receptor has the CDR3 CASSELSSYNSPLHF. The DNA sequence is as follows: TGTGCCAGCAGTGAACTAAGCTCCTATAATTCACCCCTCCACTTT.